The 6 T cell receptor beta chains presented below share a single source sample, sequenced in a study of CD8+ T cells in alopecia areata. RNA was isolated and reverse transcribed to cDNA, the sequencing template. Repertoires were generated with immunoSEQ multiplex PCR, while TCRdb's copy carries only in-frame clones and drops some. The data hold approximately 98,000 clones, with 58% observed a single time. Sequenced sample: NKG2D-low CD8+ T cells sorted from blood. These receptors were obtained from a human donor with alopecia areata.

This clone has more than one count but fewer than ten. The DNA of the CDR3 is TGTGCCAGCAGTCGAACTAGCGGGAGGGCTTACGAGCAGTACTTC. It translates to CASSRTSGRAYEQYF. The chain uses TRBV14 and TRBJ2-7; 13 bases align to TRBD2. In germline, CDR1 is SGHDN, CDR2 FVKESK. Losses at the gene ends were 6 bases for V and 4 bases for J; bases not matched to a gene: 6. The CDR3 totals 15 residues.

This clone was observed a handful of times. The chain joins TRBV14 to TRBJ2-1; no firm D call. Germline V gives CDR1 SGHDN, CDR2 FVKESK. This CDR3 is 16 amino acids long. Trimming removed 0 bases at V and 5 bases at J, with 14 bases between. The CDR3 is CASSQDTGRNDNEQFF. DNA of the CDR3: TGTGCCAGCAGCCAAGACACGGGCCGAAACGACAATGAGCAGTTCTTC.

This clone has more than one count but fewer than ten. The gene calls are TRBV2 and TRBJ2-1; D gene ambiguous. V dropped 4 bases and J dropped 6 bases, with 7 bases sitting between them. Germline V gene lookup returns CDR1 SNHLY and CDR2 FYNNEI. The CDR3 length is 12 residues. In DNA form, the CDR3 reads TGTGCCAGCAGTGGAAGGGTCAATGAGCAGTTCTTC. Translated, it gives CASSGRVNEQFF.

This clone was counted a few times. The rearrangement uses TRBV18 and TRBJ2-6; no definite D call. CDR3 length equals 16 residues. V was shortened by 0 bases and J by 0 bases, with 6 bases between the two germline ends. Per the germline V gene, CDR1 is KGHSH and CDR2 is LQKENI. The chain's CDR3 is CASSPPTDSGANVLTF. CDR3 sequence (DNA): TGTGCCAGCTCACCACCCACCGACTCTGGGGCCAACGTCCTGACTTTC.

This clone is medium-sized within its sample. The same CDR3 arises from other DNA sequences in this sample as well. The V call is TRBV7-9, the J call TRBJ2-7; D gene ambiguous. Per germline, CDR1 SEHNR and CDR2 FQNEAQ (reference sequence). V was clipped by 1 base and J by 3 bases, with 1 base between them. The CDR3 loop spans 11 amino acids. The CDR3 DNA follows: TGTGCCAGCAGCTTAGACTACGAGCAGTACTTC. It yields the protein CASSLDYEQYF.

This sequence joins TRBV27 and TRBJ2-1; the D is unclear. The V and J ends lost 3 bases and 3 bases respectively, with 3 bases between them. Germline V gives CDR1 MNHEY, CDR2 SMNVEV (reference sequence). This CDR3 is 12 amino acids long. The CDR3 loop is CASSFNYNEQFF. The CDR3 DNA reads as TGTGCCAGCAGTTTCAACTACAATGAGCAGTTCTTC.